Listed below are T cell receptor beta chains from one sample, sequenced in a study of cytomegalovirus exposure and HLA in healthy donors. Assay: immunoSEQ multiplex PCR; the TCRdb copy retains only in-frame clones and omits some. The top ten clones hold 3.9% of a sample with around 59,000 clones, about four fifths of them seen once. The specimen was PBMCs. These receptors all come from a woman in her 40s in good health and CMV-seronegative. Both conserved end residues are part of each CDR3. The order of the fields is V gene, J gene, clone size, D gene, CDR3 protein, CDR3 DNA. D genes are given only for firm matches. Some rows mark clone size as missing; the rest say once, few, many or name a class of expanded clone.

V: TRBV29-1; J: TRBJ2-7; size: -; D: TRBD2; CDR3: CSAASGRTEQYF; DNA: TGCAGCGCCGCAAGCGGGAGAACCGAGCAGTACTTC
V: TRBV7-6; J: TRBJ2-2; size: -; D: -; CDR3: CASSPETGELFF; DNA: TGTGCCAGCAGCCCCGAGACCGGGGAGCTGTTTTTT
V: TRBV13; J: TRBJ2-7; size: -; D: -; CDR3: CASSLGVGSPYEQYF; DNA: TGTGCCAGCAGCCTAGGGGTCGGGTCACCCTACGAGCAGTACTTC
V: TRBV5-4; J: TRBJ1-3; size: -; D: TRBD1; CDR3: CASSGRTGRLDTIYF; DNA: TGTGCCAGCAGCGGCCGGACAGGTAGATTAGACACCATATATTTT
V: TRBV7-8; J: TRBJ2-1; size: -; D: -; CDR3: CASSLVRRVAEYNEQFF; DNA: TGTGCCAGCAGCTTAGTAAGGAGGGTAGCGGAATACAATGAGCAGTTCTTC
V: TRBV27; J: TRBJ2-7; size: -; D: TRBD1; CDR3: CASSLPGQGWEQYF; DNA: TGTGCCAGCAGTTTGCCGGGACAGGGGTGGGAGCAGTACTTC
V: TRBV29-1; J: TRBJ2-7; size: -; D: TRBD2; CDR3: CSVERLAEYEQYF; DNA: TGCAGCGTTGAACGACTAGCGGAGTACGAGCAGTACTTC
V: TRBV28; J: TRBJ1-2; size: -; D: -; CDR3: CASIPDSFGHYGYTF; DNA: TGTGCCAGCATTCCAGACAGTTTTGGCCACTATGGCTACACCTTC
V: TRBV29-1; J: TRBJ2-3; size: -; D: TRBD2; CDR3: CSVEWRLAGRFSTDTQYF; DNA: TGCAGCGTTGAGTGGCGGCTAGCGGGAAGGTTCAGCACAGATACGCAGTATTTT
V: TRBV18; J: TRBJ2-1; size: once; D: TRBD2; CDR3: CASSPTSGSYNEQFF; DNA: TGTGCCAGCTCACCGACTAGCGGGTCCTACAATGAGCAGTTCTTC
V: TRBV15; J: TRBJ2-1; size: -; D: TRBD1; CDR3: CATSRVGQGHNEQFF; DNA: TGTGCCACCAGCAGAGTGGGACAGGGTCACAATGAGCAGTTCTTC
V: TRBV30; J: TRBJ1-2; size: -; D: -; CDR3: CAWSLTGTRGYTF; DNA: TGTGCCTGGAGTTTGACTGGCACGCGGGGCTACACCTTC
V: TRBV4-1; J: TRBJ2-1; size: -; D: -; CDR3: CASSQDRSEQFF; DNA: TGCGCCAGCAGCCAAGATAGGAGTGAGCAGTTCTTC
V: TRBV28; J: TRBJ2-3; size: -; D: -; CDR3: CASRPSGNPDTQYF; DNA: TGTGCCAGCAGGCCCTCGGGGAATCCAGATACGCAGTATTTT
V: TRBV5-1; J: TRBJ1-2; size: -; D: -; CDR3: CASSPGSENYGYTF; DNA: TGCGCCAGCAGCCCGGGGTCCGAAAACTATGGCTACACCTTC
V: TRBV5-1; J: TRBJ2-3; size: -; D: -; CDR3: CASSSIDRTSTDTQYF; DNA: TGCGCCAGCAGCTCCATAGACAGGACTAGCACAGATACGCAGTATTTT
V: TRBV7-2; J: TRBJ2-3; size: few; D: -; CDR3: CASSSAQAPDTQYF; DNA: TGTGCCAGCAGCTCCGCACAGGCCCCCGATACGCAGTATTTT
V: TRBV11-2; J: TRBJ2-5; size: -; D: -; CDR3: CASSRGFQETQYF; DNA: TGTGCCAGTTCACGGGGGTTCCAAGAGACCCAGTACTTC
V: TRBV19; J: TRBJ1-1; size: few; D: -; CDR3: CASRPLGGARHTEAFF; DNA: TGTGCCAGTAGGCCTCTTGGGGGGGCTCGCCACACTGAAGCTTTCTTT
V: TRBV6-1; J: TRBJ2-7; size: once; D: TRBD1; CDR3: CASSEASTGTPYEQYF; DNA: TGTGCCAGCAGTGAAGCGTCGACAGGGACGCCCTACGAGCAGTACTTC
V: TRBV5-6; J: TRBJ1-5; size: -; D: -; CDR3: CASSERQYGNQPQHF; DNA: TGTGCCAGCAGCGAAAGACAGTACGGTAATCAGCCCCAGCATTTT
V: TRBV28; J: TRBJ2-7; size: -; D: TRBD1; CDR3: CASNFIAGTGGTSQYF; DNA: TGTGCCAGCAACTTCATCGCCGGGACAGGGGGTACGTCGCAGTACTTC
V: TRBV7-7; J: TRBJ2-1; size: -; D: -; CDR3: CASSLAVGGQVEQFF; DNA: TGTGCCAGCAGCTTAGCTGTCGGGGGGCAAGTTGAGCAGTTCTTC
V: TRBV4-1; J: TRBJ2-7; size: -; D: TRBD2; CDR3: CASSQEREIWTYEQYF; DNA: TGCGCCAGCAGCCAGGAGCGGGAGATTTGGACCTACGAGCAGTACTTC
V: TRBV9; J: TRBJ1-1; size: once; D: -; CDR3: CASSVGGENTEAFF; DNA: TGTGCCAGCAGCGTAGGGGGGGAGAACACTGAAGCTTTCTTT
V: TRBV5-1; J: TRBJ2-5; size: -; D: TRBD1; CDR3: CASSYGQGEETQYF; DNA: TGCGCCAGCAGTTACGGACAGGGTGAAGAGACCCAGTACTTC
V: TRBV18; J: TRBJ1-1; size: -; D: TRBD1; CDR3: CASSAGQNTLTEAFF; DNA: TGTGCCAGCTCAGCGGGACAGAACACCCTCACTGAAGCTTTCTTT
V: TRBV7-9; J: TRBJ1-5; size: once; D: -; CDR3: CATSRGVGQPQHF; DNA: TGTGCCACCTCCCGGGGGGTCGGTCAGCCCCAGCATTTT
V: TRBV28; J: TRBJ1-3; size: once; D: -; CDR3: CAVGRRGNTIYF; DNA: TGTGCCGTTGGGAGGAGGGGAAACACCATATATTTT
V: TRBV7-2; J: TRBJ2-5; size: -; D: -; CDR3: CASSLVSAKETQYF; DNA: TGTGCCAGCAGCTTAGTCAGCGCTAAAGAGACCCAGTACTTC
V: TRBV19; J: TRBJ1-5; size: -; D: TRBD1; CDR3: CASRPGQGHQPQHF; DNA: TGTGCCTCACGACCGGGACAGGGGCATCAGCCCCAGCATTTT
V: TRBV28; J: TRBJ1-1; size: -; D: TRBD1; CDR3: CASSPWTGVNTEAFF; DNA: TGTGCCAGCAGTCCCTGGACAGGGGTGAACACTGAAGCTTTCTTT
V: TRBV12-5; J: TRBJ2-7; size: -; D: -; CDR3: CASGFEDGPQAF; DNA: TGTGCTAGTGGTTTCGAAGACGGTCCCCAGGCCTTC
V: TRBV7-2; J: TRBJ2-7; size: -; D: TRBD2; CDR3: CASSLAVSGKYEQYF; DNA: TGTGCCAGCAGCTTAGCGGTTAGCGGGAAATACGAGCAGTACTTC
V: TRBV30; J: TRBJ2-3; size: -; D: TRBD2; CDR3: CAWSSGRGTDTQYF; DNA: TGTGCCTGGTCTAGCGGGAGGGGCACAGATACGCAGTATTTT
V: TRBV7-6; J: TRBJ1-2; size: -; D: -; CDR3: CASSPRTEPSHYTF; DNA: TGTGCCAGCAGCCCGCGGACAGAACCTTCGCACTACACCTTC
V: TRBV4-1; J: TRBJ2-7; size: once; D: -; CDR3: CASSTQALDTYEQYF; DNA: TGCGCCAGCAGCACCCAGGCCTTGGACACCTACGAGCAGTACTTC
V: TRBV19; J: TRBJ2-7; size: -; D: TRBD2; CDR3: CASSTRGGFYEQYF; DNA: TGTGCCAGTAGTACCCGGGGGGGGTTTTACGAGCAGTACTTC
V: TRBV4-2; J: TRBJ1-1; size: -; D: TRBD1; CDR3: CASSQGGTEFTEAFF; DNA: TGTGCCAGCAGCCAAGGGGGGACAGAATTCACTGAAGCTTTCTTT
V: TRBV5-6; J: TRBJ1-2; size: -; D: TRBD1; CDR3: CASSLRQGGGYTF; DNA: TGTGCCAGCAGCCTCAGACAGGGGGGAGGCTACACCTTC
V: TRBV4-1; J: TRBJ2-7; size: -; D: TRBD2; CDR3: CASSKTGTSGTVPYEQYF; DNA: TGCGCCAGCAGCAAGACCGGGACTAGCGGGACCGTTCCCTACGAGCAGTACTTC
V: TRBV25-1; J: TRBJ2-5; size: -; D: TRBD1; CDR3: CASSEFRTGVGETQYF; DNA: TGTGCCAGCAGTGAATTCAGGACAGGGGTGGGGGAGACCCAGTACTTC
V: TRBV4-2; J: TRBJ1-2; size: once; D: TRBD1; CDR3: CASSQDPGGGIGFVYTF; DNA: TGTGCCAGCAGCCAAGATCCGGGAGGGGGCATTGGGTTTGTCTACACCTTC
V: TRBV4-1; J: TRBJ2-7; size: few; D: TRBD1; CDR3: CASRDQGGPRGEQYF; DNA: TGCGCCAGCAGGGATCAAGGGGGCCCCAGGGGGGAGCAGTACTTC